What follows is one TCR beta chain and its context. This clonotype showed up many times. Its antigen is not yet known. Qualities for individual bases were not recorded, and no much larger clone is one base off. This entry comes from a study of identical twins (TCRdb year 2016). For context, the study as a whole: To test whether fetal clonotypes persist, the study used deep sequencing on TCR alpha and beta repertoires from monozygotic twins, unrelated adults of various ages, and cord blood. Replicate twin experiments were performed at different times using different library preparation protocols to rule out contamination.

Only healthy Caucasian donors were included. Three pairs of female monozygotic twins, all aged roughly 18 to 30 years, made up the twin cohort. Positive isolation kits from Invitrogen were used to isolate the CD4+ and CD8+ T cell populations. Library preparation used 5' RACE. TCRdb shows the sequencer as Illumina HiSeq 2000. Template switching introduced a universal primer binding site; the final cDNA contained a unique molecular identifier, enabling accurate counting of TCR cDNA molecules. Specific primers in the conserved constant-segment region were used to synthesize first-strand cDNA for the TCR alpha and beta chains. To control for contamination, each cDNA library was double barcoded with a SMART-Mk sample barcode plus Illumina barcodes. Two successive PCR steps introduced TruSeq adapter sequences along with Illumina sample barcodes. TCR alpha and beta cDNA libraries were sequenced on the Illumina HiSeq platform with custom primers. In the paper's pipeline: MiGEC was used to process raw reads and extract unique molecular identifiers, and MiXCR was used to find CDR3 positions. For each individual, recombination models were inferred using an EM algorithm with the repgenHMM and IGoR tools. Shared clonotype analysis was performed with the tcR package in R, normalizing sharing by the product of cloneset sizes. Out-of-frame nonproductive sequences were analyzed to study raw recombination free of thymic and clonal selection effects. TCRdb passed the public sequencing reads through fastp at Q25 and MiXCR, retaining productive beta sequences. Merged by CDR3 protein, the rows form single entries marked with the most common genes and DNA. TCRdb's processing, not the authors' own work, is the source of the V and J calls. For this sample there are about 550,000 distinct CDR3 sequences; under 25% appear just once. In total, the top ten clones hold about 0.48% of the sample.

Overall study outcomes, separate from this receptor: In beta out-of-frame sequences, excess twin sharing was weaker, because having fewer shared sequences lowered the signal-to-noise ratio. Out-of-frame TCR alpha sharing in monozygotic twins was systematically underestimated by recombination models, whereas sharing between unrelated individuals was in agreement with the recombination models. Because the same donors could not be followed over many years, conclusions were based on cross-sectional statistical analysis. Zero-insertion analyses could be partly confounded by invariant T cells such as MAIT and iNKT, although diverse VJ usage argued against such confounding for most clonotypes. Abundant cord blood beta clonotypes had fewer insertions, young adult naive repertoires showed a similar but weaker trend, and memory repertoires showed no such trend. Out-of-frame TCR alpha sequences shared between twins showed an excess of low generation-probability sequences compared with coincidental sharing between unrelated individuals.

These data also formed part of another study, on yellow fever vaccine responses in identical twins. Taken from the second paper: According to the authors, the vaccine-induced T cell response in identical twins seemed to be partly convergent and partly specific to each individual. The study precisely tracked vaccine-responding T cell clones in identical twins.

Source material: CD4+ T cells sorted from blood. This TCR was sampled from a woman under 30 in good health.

The nucleotides read TGTGCCAGCAGTACAGCCCTAGGAAGCAATCAGCCCCAGCATTTT. This yields the protein CASSTALGSNQPQHF. This sequence uses TRBV6-1 and TRBJ1-5, with no D gene named confidently. The CDR3 holds 15 amino acids from the cysteine to the phenylalanine. Only CDR3 DNA remains: 45 bases, in frame from the first base. CDR1 MNHNS and CDR2 SASEGT were looked up in the germline V gene. V was cut back by 5 bases and J by 1 base, leaving a gap of 12 bases between them.